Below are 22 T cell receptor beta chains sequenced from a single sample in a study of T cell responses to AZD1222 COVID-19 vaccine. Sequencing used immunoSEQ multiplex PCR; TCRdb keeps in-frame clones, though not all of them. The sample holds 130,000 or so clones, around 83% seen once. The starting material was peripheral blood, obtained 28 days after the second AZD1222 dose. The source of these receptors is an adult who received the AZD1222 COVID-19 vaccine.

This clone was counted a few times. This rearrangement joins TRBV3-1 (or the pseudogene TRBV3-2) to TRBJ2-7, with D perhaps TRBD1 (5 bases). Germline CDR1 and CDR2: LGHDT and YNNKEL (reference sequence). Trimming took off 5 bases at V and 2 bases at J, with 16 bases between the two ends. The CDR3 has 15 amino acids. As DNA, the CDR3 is TGTGCCAGCAGCTACCAGGGTGGCGGTCCCTACGAGCAGTACTTC. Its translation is CASSYQGGGPYEQYF.

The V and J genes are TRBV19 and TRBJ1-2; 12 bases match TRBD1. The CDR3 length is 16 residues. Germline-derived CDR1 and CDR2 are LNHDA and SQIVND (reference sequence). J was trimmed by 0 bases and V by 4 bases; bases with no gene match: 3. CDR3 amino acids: CASSTRDRGPNYGYTF. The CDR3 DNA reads TGTGCCAGTAGTACCAGGGACAGGGGGCCTAACTATGGCTACACCTTC.

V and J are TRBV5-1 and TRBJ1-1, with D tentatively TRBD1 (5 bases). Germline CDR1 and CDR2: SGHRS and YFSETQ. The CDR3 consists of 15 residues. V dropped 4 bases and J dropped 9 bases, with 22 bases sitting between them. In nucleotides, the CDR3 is TGCGCCAGCAGCGACATTTCCGGGACGCGCCGAAAAGCTTTCTTT. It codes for CASSDISGTRRKAFF. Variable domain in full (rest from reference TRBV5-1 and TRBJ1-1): KAGVTQTPRYLIKTRGQQVTLSCSPISGHRSVSWYQQTPGQGLQFLFEYFSETQRNKGNFPGRFSGRQFSNSRSEMNVSTLELGDSALYLCASSDISGTRRKAFFGQGTRLTVV.

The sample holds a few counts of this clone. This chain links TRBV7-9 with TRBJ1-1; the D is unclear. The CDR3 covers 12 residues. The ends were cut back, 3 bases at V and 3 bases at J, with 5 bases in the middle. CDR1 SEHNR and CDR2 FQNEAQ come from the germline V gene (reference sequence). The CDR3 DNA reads TGTGCCAGCAGCTTTGCTTACACTGAAGCTTTCTTT. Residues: CASSFAYTEAFF.

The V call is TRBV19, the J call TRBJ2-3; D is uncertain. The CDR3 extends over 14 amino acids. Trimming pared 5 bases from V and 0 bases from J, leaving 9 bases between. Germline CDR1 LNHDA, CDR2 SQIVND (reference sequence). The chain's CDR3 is CASSPSTSTDTQYF. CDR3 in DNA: TGTGCCAGTAGTCCCAGCACTAGCACAGATACGCAGTATTTT. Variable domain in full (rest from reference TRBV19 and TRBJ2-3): DGGITQSPKYLFRKEGQNVTLSCEQNLNHDAMYWYRQDPGQGLRLIYYSQIVNDFQKGDIAEGYSVSREKKESFPLTVTSAQKNPTAFYLCASSPSTSTDTQYFGPGTRLTVL.

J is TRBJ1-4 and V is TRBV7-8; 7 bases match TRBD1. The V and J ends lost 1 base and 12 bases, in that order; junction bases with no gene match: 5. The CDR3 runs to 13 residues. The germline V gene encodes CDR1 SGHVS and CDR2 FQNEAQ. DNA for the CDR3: TGTGCCAGCAGCTTAGGACAGGGAGTCGAACTGTTTTTT. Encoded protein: CASSLGQGVELFF. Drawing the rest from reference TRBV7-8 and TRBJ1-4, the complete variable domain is GAGVSQSPRYKVAKRGQDVALRCDPISGHVSLFWYQQALGQGPEFLTYFQNEAQLDKSGLPSDRFFAERPEGSVSTLKIQRTQQEDSAVYLCASSLGQGVELFFGSGTQLSVL.

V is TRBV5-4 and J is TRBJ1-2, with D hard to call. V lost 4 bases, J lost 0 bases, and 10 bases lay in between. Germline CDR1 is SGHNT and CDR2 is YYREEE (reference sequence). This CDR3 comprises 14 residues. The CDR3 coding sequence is TGTGCCAGCAGCCCGGAGCCCGCTAACTATGGCTACACCTTC. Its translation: CASSPEPANYGYTF.

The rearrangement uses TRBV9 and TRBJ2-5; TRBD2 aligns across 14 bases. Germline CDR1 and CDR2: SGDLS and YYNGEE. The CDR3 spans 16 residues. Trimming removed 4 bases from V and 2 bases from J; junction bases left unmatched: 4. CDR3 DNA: TGTGCCAGCAGCCAGACTAGCGGGGGGGCACAAGAGACCCAGTACTTC. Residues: CASSQTSGGAQETQYF.

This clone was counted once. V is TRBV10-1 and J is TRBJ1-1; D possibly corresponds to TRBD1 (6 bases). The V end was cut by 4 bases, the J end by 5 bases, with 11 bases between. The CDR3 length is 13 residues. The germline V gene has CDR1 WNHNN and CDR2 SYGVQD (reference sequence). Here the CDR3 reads CASSVGGRTEAFF. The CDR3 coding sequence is TGCGCCAGCAGTGTCGGGGGGCGGACTGAAGCTTTCTTT.

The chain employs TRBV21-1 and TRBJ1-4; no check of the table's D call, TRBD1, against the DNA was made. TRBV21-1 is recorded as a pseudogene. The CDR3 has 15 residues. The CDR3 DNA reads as TGTGCCAGCAGCAAATTACAGGGGGCGGGTGAAAAACTGTTTTTT. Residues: CASSKLQGAGEKLFF.

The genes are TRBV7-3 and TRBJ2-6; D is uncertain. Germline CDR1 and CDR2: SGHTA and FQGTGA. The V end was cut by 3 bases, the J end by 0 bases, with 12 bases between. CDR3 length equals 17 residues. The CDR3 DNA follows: TGTGCCAGCAGCTTGGGCGACGTGTCCTCTGGGGCCAACGTCCTGACTTTC. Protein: CASSLGDVSSGANVLTF. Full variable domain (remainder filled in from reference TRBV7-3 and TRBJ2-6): GAGVSQTPSNKVTEKGKYVELRCDPISGHTALYWYRQSLGQGPEFLIYFQGTGAADDSGLPNDRFFAVRPEGSVSTLKIQRTERGDSAVYLCASSLGDVSSGANVLTFGAGSRLTVL.

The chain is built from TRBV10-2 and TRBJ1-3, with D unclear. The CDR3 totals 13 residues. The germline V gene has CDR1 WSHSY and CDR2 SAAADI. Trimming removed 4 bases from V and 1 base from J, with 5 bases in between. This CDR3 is CASSAASGNTIYF. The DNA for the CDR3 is TGCGCCAGCAGTGCGGCTTCTGGAAACACCATATATTTT.

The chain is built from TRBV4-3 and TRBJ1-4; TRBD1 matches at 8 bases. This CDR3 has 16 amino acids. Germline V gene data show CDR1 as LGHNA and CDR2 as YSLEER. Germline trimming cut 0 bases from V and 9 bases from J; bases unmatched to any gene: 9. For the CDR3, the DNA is TGCGCCAGCAGCCAAGATTCGCGACAGGGGCGGAAAAAACTGTTTTTT. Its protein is CASSQDSRQGRKKLFF.

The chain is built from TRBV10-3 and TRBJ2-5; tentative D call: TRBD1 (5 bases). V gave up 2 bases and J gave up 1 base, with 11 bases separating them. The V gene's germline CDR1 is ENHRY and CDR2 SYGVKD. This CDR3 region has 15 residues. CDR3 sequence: CAISENRTPQETQYF. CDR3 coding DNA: TGTGCCATCAGTGAGAATCGGACACCCCAAGAGACCCAGTACTTC.

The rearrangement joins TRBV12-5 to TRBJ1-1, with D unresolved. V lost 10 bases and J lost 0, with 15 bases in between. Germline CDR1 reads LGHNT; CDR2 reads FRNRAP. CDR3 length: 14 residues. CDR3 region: CATEVGRMNTEAFF. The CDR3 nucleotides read TGTGCTACGGAGGTTGGACGGATGAACACTGAAGCTTTCTTT.

CDR3 sequence: CASSLGGNTEAFF. The CDR3 DNA is TGTGCCAGCAGCTTAGGGGGGAACACTGAAGCTTTCTTT. The chain employs TRBV11-3 and TRBJ1-1; D is uncertain. Germline V gene data show CDR1 as SGHNT and CDR2 as YENEEA. With 1 base removed from V and 1 base from J, the gap between germline ends came to 4 bases. There are 13 residues in the CDR3. Supplemented by reference TRBV11-3 and TRBJ1-1, the full variable domain reads EAGVVQSPRYKIIEKKQPVAFWCNPISGHNTLYWYLQNLGQGPELLIRYENEEAVDDSQLPKDRFSAERLKGVDSTLKIQPAELGDSAVYLCASSLGGNTEAFFGQGTRLTVV.

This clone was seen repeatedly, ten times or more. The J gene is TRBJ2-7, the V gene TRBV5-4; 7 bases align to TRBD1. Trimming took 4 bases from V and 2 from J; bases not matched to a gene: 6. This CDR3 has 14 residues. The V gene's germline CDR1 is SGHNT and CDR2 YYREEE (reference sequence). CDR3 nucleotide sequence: TGTGCCAGCAGCCATTCCGGGACAGCCTACGAGCAGTACTTC. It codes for CASSHSGTAYEQYF.

CDR3 in DNA: TGTGCCAGCAGCTTAGCCTTTGCCGCCGCTTTCTTT. This gives the protein CASSLAFAAAFF. The rearrangement links TRBV7-8 to TRBJ1-1; D is undetermined. The CDR3 is 12 residues long. Trimming left V 0 bases short and J 11 bases short, with 10 bases between. Germline V lookup: CDR1 SGHVS, CDR2 FQNEAQ.

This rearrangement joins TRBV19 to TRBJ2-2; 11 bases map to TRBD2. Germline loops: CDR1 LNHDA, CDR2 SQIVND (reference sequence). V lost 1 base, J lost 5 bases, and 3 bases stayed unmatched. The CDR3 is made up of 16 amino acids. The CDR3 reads CASSIGRTSGTGELFF. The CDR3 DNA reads TGTGCCAGTAGTATAGGGCGGACTAGCGGGACCGGGGAGCTGTTTTTT.

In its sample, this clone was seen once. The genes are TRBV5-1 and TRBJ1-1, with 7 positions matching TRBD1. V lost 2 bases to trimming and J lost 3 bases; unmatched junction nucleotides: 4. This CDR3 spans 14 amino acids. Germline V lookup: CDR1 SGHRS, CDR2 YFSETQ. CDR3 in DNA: TGCGCCAGCAGCTTTAGGACAGGCGACACTGAAGCTTTCTTT. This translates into CASSFRTGDTEAFF.

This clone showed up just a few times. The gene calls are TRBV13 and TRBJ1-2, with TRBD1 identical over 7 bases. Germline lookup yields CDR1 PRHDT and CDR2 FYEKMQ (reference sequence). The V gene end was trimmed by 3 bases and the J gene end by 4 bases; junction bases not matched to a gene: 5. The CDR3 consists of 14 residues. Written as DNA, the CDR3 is TGTGCCAGCAGCTTGAACAGGGGTTTCTATGGCTACACCTTC. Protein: CASSLNRGFYGYTF.

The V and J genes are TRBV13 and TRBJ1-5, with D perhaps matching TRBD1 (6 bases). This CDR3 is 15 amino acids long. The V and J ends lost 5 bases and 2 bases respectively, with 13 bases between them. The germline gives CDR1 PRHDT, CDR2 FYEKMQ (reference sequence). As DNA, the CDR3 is TGTGCCAGCAGCGTCGGCCGGACAGGCAATCAGCCCCAGCATTTT. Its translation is CASSVGRTGNQPQHF.